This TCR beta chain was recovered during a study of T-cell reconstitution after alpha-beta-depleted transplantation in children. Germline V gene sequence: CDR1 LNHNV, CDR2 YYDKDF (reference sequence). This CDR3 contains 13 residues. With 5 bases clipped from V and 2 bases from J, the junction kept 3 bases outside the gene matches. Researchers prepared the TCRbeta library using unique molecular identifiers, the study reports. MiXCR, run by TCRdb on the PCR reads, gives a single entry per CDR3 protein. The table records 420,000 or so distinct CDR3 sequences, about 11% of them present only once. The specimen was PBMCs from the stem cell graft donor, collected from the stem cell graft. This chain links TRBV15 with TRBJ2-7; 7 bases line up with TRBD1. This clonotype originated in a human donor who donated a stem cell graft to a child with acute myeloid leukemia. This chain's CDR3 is CATSDREPYEQYF. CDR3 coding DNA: TGTGCCACCAGCGACAGGGAGCCCTACGAGCAGTACTTC.